A single sample is the source of the 29 T cell receptor beta chains below, sequenced in a study of blood T cell repertoires in COVID-19. TCRdb's copy holds only in-frame clones and misses some; the assay was immunoSEQ multiplex PCR. Of over 15,000 clones in the sample, about three quarters were seen once. The sequencing input was peripheral blood. The source of these receptors is a man in his sixties with acute or convalescent COVID-19.

The J gene is TRBJ2-1, the V gene TRBV6-4; 10 positions agree with TRBD2. V dropped 6 bases and J dropped 2; count of bases not matched to a gene: 10. This CDR3 contains 17 residues. In germline, CDR1 is MRHNA, CDR2 SNTAGT. The CDR3: CASRGTSGALTYNEQFF. The CDR3 DNA sequence: TGTGCCAGCAGGGGTACTAGCGGGGCCTTAACCTACAATGAGCAGTTCTTC.

CDR3: CASSWGHLMVETQYF. As DNA, the CDR3 is TGTGCCAGCAGCTGGGGACACTTAATGGTTGAGACCCAGTACTTC. J is TRBJ2-5 and V is TRBV5-4, with D perhaps TRBD1 (6 bases). V was clipped by 3 bases and J by 5 bases, with 17 bases between them. Germline V gives CDR1 SGHNT, CDR2 YYREEE (reference sequence). The CDR3 spans 15 residues.

This clone was recorded once. The chain carries TRBV7-2 and TRBJ2-1; 11 bases are shared with TRBD2. This CDR3 has 17 residues. Germline V gene sequence: CDR1 SGHTA, CDR2 FQGNSA. The V gene end was trimmed by 4 bases and the J gene end by 2 bases; junction bases not matched to a gene: 7. CDR3 sequence (DNA): TGTGCCAGCAGCTCCACTTTTAGCGGGGGGGCCTACAATGAGCAGTTCTTC. Residues: CASSSTFSGGAYNEQFF.

The V gene is TRBV19, the J gene TRBJ1-5, with 7 bases matching TRBD1. CDR1 and CDR2 from the germline V gene are LNHDA and SQIVND (reference sequence). This CDR3 is built from 15 residues. Trimming at V came to 6 bases and at J to 4 bases, leaving 9 bases not matched to a gene. This chain's CDR3 is CASRMTGLFNQPQHF. DNA for the CDR3: TGTGCCAGTAGGATGACAGGGTTATTTAATCAGCCCCAGCATTTT. The whole variable domain, remainder taken from reference TRBV19 and TRBJ1-5, is DGGITQSPKYLFRKEGQNVTLSCEQNLNHDAMYWYRQDPGQGLRLIYYSQIVNDFQKGDIAEGYSVSREKKESFPLTVTSAQKNPTAFYLCASRMTGLFNQPQHFGDGTRLSIL.

The sample holds a few counts of this clone. The CDR3 nucleotides read TGTGCCAGCCATTCAGGGAAGGGGAACACCATATATTTT. As protein: CASHSGKGNTIYF. The rearrangement joins TRBV27 to TRBJ1-3; tentatively, D is TRBD1 (5 bases). The V gene lost 8 bases and the J gene lost 7 bases, with 15 bases spanning the gap. The CDR3 totals 13 residues. CDR1 and CDR2 from the germline V gene are MNHEY and SMNVEV (reference sequence).

The chain combines TRBV18 with TRBJ2-5, with 9 bases fitting TRBD1. The CDR3 runs 15 residues. CDR1 KGHSH and CDR2 LQKENI come from the germline V gene. The V and J ends lost 4 bases and 2 bases, in that order; junction bases with no gene match: 5. This CDR3 is CASSLEGQGQETQYF. The CDR3 coding sequence is TGTGCCAGCTCACTTGAGGGACAGGGTCAAGAGACCCAGTACTTC.

The rearrangement joins TRBV27 to TRBJ2-1; possible D gene TRBD1, 5 bases. Germline loops: CDR1 MNHEY, CDR2 SMNVEV (reference sequence). With 3 bases removed from V and 8 bases from J, the gap between germline ends came to 11 bases. The CDR3 sequence is 13 residues long. CDR3 region: CASSLVGRDEQFF. In DNA, the CDR3 is TGTGCCAGCAGTTTGGTGGGCAGGGATGAGCAGTTCTTC.

The chain combines TRBV28 with TRBJ2-1; TRBD2 agrees at 12 bases. The germline CDR1 and CDR2 sequences are MDHEN and SYDVKM. V lost 2 bases and J lost 9; bases outside the gene matches: 8. There are 16 residues in the CDR3. The CDR3 bases are TGTGCCAGCAGTTTAGTACTAGCGGGGGGAATGGGTGAGCAGTTCTTC. Protein product: CASSLVLAGGMGEQFF.

The CDR3 coding sequence is TGTGCCAGCAGCTTAGGGGTAGCCCTTCTCCCTACGCAGTATTTT. It codes for CASSLGVALLPTQYF. This chain links TRBV7-2 with TRBJ2-3; D gene unclear. This CDR3 comprises 15 residues. Trimming cost V 1 base and J 8 bases, with 16 bases left between them. From germline, CDR1 is SGHTA and CDR2 FQGNSA.

The chain joins TRBV29-1 to TRBJ1-1; D is ambiguous. CDR1 and CDR2 (germline): SQVTM, ANQGSEA. The CDR3 sequence is 11 residues long. Trimming removed 5 bases from V and 0 bases from J, with 4 bases in between. CDR3 nucleotides: TGCAGCGTTTCCATGAACACTGAAGCTTTCTTT. It specifies CSVSMNTEAFF. The complete variable domain, with remaining parts taken from reference TRBV29-1 and TRBJ1-1, reads SAVISQKPSRDICQRGTSLTIQCQVDSQVTMMFWYRQQPGQSLTLIATANQGSEATYESGFVIDKFPISRPNLTFSTLTVSNMSPEDSSIYLCSVSMNTEAFFGQGTRLTVV.

In its sample, this clone was seen once. The V gene is TRBV10-3, the J gene TRBJ1-2; 7 bases align to TRBD1. The length of the CDR3 is 15 residues. From germline, CDR1 is ENHRY and CDR2 SYGVKD. Unmatched junction bases numbered 5, after V lost 2 bases and J lost 2 bases. The CDR3 here is CAISEGNRGNYGYTF. CDR3 coding DNA: TGTGCCATCAGTGAGGGTAACAGGGGCAACTATGGCTACACCTTC.

The chain carries TRBV6-5 and TRBJ2-7, with TRBD1 as a possible D gene (6 bases). From germline, CDR1 is MNHEY and CDR2 SVGAGI. This CDR3 comprises 15 residues. V lost 0 bases and J 3 bases, leaving 12 bases between the germline ends. CDR3 amino acids: CASSYSTGGIYEQYF. In DNA form, the CDR3 reads TGTGCCAGCAGTTACTCGACAGGTGGCATCTACGAGCAGTACTTC.

The rearrangement uses TRBV28 and TRBJ1-3; D is undetermined. Trimming shortened V by 3 bases and J by 0 bases, and 12 bases separated the two germline ends. In germline, CDR1 is MDHEN, CDR2 SYDVKM. The length of the CDR3 is 16 residues. The CDR3 coding sequence is TGTGCCAGCAGTTTTCGGCAGGTACTCTCTGGAAACACCATATATTTT. This codes for CASSFRQVLSGNTIYF.

The chain links TRBV19 to TRBJ1-2, with a tentative D call TRBD1 (5 bases). V was trimmed by 3 bases and J by 7 bases, leaving 12 bases between them. There are 13 residues in the CDR3. The germline gives CDR1 LNHDA, CDR2 SQIVND (reference sequence). CDR3 DNA sequence: TGTGCCAGTAGTATCTGGCAGGGTCGTGGCTACACCTTC. Its protein product is CASSIWQGRGYTF.

This clone was picked up one time. The rearrangement joins TRBV27 to TRBJ1-2, with D perhaps matching TRBD1 (6 bases). Germline V CDR1 and CDR2: MNHEY, SMNVEV (reference sequence). Trimming took 6 bases from V and 8 from J, leaving 13 bases between them. The CDR3 loop spans 12 amino acids. This CDR3 reads CASRVAGDGYTF. Here the CDR3 DNA reads TGTGCCAGCAGGGTGGCAGGGGACGGCTACACCTTC.

The chain has TRBV2 and TRBJ2-7, with TRBD2 matching over 8 bases. CDR1 and CDR2 (germline): SNHLY, FYNNEI. The CDR3 covers 13 residues. Germline trimming cut 8 bases from V and 1 base from J; bases unmatched to any gene: 4. The CDR3, as DNA: TGTGCCAGCGGTGGCGGGGGGTCCTACGAGCAGTACTTC. Translated, it gives CASGGGGSYEQYF. Using reference TRBV2 and TRBJ2-7 for the parts outside the CDR3, the full variable domain is EPEVTQTPSHQVTQMGQEVILRCVPISNHLYFYWYRQILGQKVEFLVSFYNNEISEKSEIFDDQFSVERPDGSNFTLKIRSTKLEDSAMYFCASGGGGSYEQYFGPGTRLTVT.

The chain has TRBV30 and TRBJ2-7; D uncertain. The CDR3 is made up of 14 amino acids. The germline V and J ends were trimmed by 0 bases and 9 bases, with 18 bases remaining between them. Germline V gene sequence: CDR1 GTSNPN, CDR2 SVGIG (reference sequence). CDR3 in amino acids: CAWSVGSGLTVQYF. In DNA form, the CDR3 reads TGTGCCTGGAGTGTGGGCAGTGGGCTTACGGTGCAGTACTTC. The whole variable domain, remainder taken from reference TRBV30 and TRBJ2-7, is SQTIHQWPATLVQPVGSPLSLECTVEGTSNPNLYWYRQAAGRGLQLLFYSVGIGQISSEVPQNLSASRPQDRQFILSSKKLLLSDSGFYLCAWSVGSGLTVQYFGPGTRLTVT.

This clone turned up a few times. This chain joins TRBV7-2 and TRBJ2-2, with 8 bases that match TRBD1. Germline V gene sequence: CDR1 SGHTA, CDR2 FQGNSA. This CDR3 contains 16 residues. The V and J ends lost 6 bases and 6 bases, in that order; junction bases with no gene match: 12. In nucleotides, the CDR3 is TGTGCCAGCAGTCCAGTCGACAGGGGATCTGCCGGGGAGCTGTTTTTT. This translates into CASSPVDRGSAGELFF.

DNA of the CDR3: TGCAGTGCTAGTTTAGCGGGGGCTGATACGCAGTATTTT. This codes for CSASLAGADTQYF. The chain recombines TRBV20-1 with TRBJ2-3, with 9 positions matching TRBD2. V lost 3 bases and J lost 6; bases outside the gene matches: 4. From germline, CDR1 is DFQATT and CDR2 SNEGSKA (reference sequence). The CDR3 is 13 residues long.

The chain couples TRBV9 to TRBJ1-3; D gene unclear. The ends were cut back, 2 bases at V and 2 bases at J, with 2 bases in the middle. The germline CDR1 and CDR2 sequences are SGDLS and YYNGEE. The CDR3 totals 12 residues. CDR3 residues: CASSVAGNTIYF. Written as DNA, the CDR3 is TGTGCCAGCAGCGTCGCTGGAAACACCATATATTTT.

V is TRBV7-9 and J is TRBJ1-5; 8 bases map to TRBD1. V dropped 6 bases and J dropped 4; count of bases not matched to a gene: 2. The germline V gene encodes CDR1 SEHNR and CDR2 FQNEAQ (reference sequence). CDR3 length equals 13 residues. CDR3 sequence: CASSGQGNQPQHF. CDR3 in DNA: TGTGCCAGCAGTGGACAGGGTAATCAGCCCCAGCATTTT.

This chain joins TRBV1 and TRBJ1-4; the table's D gene call, TRBD1, was not cross checked with the DNA. TRBV1 corresponds to a pseudogene. CDR3 size: 14 residues. CDR3 bases: TGCACCAGCAGCCAAGGTAGGGGGAATGAAAAACTGTTTTTT. It specifies CTSSQGRGNEKLFF.

The chain employs TRBV7-3 and TRBJ2-4; maybe TRBD2 (6 bases). CDR3 length: 15 amino acids. Germline V gives CDR1 SGHTA, CDR2 FQGTGA. Trimming cost V 5 bases and J 6 bases, with 17 bases left between them. CDR3 amino acids: CASSPNGGWGNIQYF. Written as DNA, the CDR3 is TGTGCCAGCAGCCCAAACGGGGGTTGGGGAAACATTCAGTACTTC.

This chain uses TRBV10-3 with TRBJ2-7, with TRBD2 identical over 11 bases. The junction had 6 bases not matched to a gene; V was cut back by 6 bases and J by 5 bases. The CDR3 is 14 amino acids. Germline CDR1 is ENHRY and CDR2 is SYGVKD. CDR3 loop: CAIRETSGENEQYF. The DNA for the CDR3 is TGTGCCATCAGGGAGACTAGCGGGGAAAACGAGCAGTACTTC.

The count of this clone is one. V usage is TRBV6-6 and J usage is TRBJ2-2; weak D call: TRBD1 (5 bases). The germline gives CDR1 MNHNY, CDR2 SVGAGI (reference sequence). V lost 2 bases, J lost 1 base, and 8 bases lay in between. This CDR3 is built from 15 residues. The CDR3 DNA reads as TGTGCCAGCAGTTACCCCGGACAGAACACCGGGGAGCTGTTTTTT. This gives the protein CASSYPGQNTGELFF.

The rearrangement joins TRBV7-2 to TRBJ2-5; 12 bases line up with TRBD2. V trimming: 4 bases; J trimming: 6 bases; junction bases outside the gene matches: 6. Germline assignment: CDR1 SGHTA and CDR2 FQGNSA. This CDR3 is built from 15 residues. The CDR3 sequence is CASSSSSGGAKTQYF. The CDR3 DNA sequence: TGTGCCAGCAGCTCCTCTAGCGGGGGGGCGAAGACCCAGTACTTC.

This chain connects TRBV20-1 to TRBJ2-7; a possible D gene is TRBD1 (5 bases). Trimming cost V 3 bases and J 7 bases, with 10 bases left between them. The CDR3 has 11 residues. The germline CDR1 and CDR2 sequences are DFQATT and SNEGSKA (reference sequence). Here the CDR3 reads CSARGNREQYF. DNA of the CDR3: TGCAGTGCTAGGGGTAACAGGGAGCAGTACTTC.

V is TRBV24-1 and J is TRBJ1-5, with 7 bases lining up with TRBD1. Unmatched junction bases numbered 10, after V lost 4 bases and J lost 8 bases. The CDR3 consists of 15 residues. Germline V gene data show CDR1 as KGHDR and CDR2 as SFDVKD. Written as DNA, the CDR3 is TGTGCCACCAGTGACCCCCGACAGGGACGCAAGCCCCAGCATTTT. Translated: CATSDPRQGRKPQHF.

The chain has TRBV19 and TRBJ1-1, with 8 bases lining up with TRBD1. V gave up 6 bases and J gave up 1 base; unmatched junction bases: 10. CDR1 is LNHDA, CDR2 SQIVND, per germline (reference sequence). CDR3 size: 16 residues. The CDR3 region is CASRSGRTGRNTEAFF. The CDR3 DNA reads as TGTGCCAGTAGATCGGGGCGGACAGGGAGGAACACTGAAGCTTTCTTT.